The clone carrying this T cell receptor beta chain was detected a few times. The antigen remains undetermined. The germline V gene encodes CDR1 LGHNA and CDR2 YSLEER. This CDR3 contains 14 residues. V was pared by 0 bases and J by 5 bases, with 10 bases between. The donors, healthy Caucasians from Russia, were aged roughly 6 to 90. This specimen belongs to a study of blood T cells in healthy people across ages. Study results and caveats: Higher diversity and more naive CD4+ cells were features of long-lived donors, compared to aged donors.

Then a second PCR, running about 6 to 11 cycles, was carried out with a sample-barcoded 5' primer and a J-beta primer mix. One entry per CDR3 protein results from TCRdb running MiXCR on the 5' RACE reads. The repertoire holds 900,000 to 950,000 distinct CDR3 sequences, just under 30% seen once, with about 10% in the top ten. These data also featured in a second study, about T cells of mothers and their children. This second study says: Sample barcodes and 2-4 random nucleotides were added by the M1S primer of the second PCR. In related and unrelated pairs alike, thymic selection shapes TCR recombination output, with inherited differences minor.

The chain links TRBV4-3 to TRBJ1-1; D gene ambiguous. The source is a woman aged 40 to 50 in good health. Sequenced input: blood. The CDR3 nucleotides are TGCGCCAGCAGCCAAGACGGAGGAGGGACTGAAGCTTTCTTT. As protein: CASSQDGGGTEAFF.